The present T cell receptor (beta chain) was sequenced within a study of vaccination effects on CD4 cells after COVID-19. About the study: Participants were given two doses of BNT162b2 or mRNA-1273 vaccine. Findings and caveats of the study: At late timepoints after vaccination, vaccine- and infection-induced clones shrank markedly.

Of note for this clone: Its antigen remains unidentified.

Germline V gene data show CDR1 as LNHDA and CDR2 as SQIVND (reference sequence). This CDR3 has 17 amino acids. V was pared by 1 base and J by 5 bases, with 18 bases between. Antigen-specific CD4+ T cells were expanded (with viral peptide pools) by the ViraFEST assay ahead of sequencing. The culture ran for roughly ten days before CD4+ T cells were isolated. Vaccine recipients lacked prior SARS-CoV-2 infection and had negative nucleocapsid antibodies. With around 10 ug/ml peptides and roughly 11 IU/ml IL-2, approximately 2.1 million PBMC per well were cultured. Assay: immunoSEQ multiplex PCR; the TCRdb copy retains only in-frame clones and omits some. Found here are tens of thousands of clones, roughly 80% of them singletons; the top ten hold about 3.7%.

The sequence came from a human donor who received a COVID-19 vaccine. The J gene is TRBJ1-5, the V gene TRBV19; D not certain. The source was CD4+ T cells from PBMCs cultured with HCoV-OC43 spike peptides, collected before COVID-19 vaccination. The subset here: HCoV-OC43 spike overlapping peptide pool stimulation. The CDR3 DNA follows: TGTGCCAGTAGTATAGTACTCGGACGGGTAGCAGATCAGCCCCAGCATTTT. Translated, it gives CASSIVLGRVADQPQHF.